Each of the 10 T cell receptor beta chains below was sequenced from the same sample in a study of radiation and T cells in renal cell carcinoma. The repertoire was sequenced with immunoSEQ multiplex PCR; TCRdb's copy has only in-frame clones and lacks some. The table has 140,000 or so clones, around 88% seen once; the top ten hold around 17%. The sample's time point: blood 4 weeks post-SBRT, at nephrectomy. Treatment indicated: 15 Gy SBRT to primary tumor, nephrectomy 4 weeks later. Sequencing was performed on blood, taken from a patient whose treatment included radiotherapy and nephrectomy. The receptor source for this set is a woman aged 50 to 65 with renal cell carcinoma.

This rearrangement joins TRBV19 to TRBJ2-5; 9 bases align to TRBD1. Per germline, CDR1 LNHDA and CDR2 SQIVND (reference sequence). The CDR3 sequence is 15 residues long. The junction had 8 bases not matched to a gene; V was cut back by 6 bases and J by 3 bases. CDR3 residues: CASSRTRTGEETQYF. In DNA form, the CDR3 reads TGTGCCAGTAGCCGGACCCGGACAGGGGAAGAGACCCAGTACTTC. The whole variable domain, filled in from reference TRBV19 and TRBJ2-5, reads DGGITQSPKYLFRKEGQNVTLSCEQNLNHDAMYWYRQDPGQGLRLIYYSQIVNDFQKGDIAEGYSVSREKKESFPLTVTSAQKNPTAFYLCASSRTRTGEETQYFGPGTRLLVL.

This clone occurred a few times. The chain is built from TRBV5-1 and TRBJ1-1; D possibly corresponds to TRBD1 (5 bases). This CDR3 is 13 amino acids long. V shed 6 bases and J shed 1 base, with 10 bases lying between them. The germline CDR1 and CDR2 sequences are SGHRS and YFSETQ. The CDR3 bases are TGCGCCAGCATAAATCAGGGGAACACTGAAGCTTTCTTT. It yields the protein CASINQGNTEAFF.

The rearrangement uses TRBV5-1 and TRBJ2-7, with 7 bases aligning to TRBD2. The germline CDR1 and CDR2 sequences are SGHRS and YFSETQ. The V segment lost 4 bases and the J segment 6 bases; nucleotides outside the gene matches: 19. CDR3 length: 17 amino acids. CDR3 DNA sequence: TGCGCCAGCAGCGGATTGGGGAGGGGCCCGAGGGCGACCGAGCAGTACTTC. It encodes CASSGLGRGPRATEQYF.

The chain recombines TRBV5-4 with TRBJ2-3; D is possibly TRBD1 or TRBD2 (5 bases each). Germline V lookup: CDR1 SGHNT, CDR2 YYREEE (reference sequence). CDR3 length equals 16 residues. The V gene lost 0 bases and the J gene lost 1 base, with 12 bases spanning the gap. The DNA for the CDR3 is TGTGCCAGCAGCTTGGATTTGCAGGGAGGCACAGATACGCAGTATTTT. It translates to CASSLDLQGGTDTQYF.

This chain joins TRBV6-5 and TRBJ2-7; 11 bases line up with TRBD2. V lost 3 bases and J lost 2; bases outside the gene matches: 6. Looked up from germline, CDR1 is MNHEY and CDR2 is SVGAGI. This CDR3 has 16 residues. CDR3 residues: CASSYSTSGNPYEQYF. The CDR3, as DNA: TGTGCCAGCAGTTATTCGACTAGCGGGAACCCCTACGAGCAGTACTTC.

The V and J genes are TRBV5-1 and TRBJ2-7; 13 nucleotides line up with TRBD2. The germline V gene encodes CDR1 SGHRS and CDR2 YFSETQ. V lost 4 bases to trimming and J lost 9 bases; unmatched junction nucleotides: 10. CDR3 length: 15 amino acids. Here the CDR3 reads CASSAVLAGGDRQYF. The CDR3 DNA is TGCGCCAGCAGCGCGGTACTAGCGGGAGGGGACCGGCAGTACTTC.

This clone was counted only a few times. Here the CDR3 DNA reads TGTGCCAGCGGCAGTCCCTATGGCTACACCTTC. It specifies CASGSPYGYTF. This chain connects TRBV25-1 to TRBJ1-2; D unresolved. Germline V gene sequence: CDR1 MGHDK, CDR2 SYGVNS. Trimming pared 8 bases from V and 4 bases from J, leaving 8 bases between. CDR3 size: 11 residues.

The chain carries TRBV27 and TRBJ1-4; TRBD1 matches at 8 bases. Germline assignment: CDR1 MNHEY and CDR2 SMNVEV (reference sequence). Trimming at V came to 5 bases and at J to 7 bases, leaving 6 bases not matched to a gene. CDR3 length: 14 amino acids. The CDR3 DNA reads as TGTGCCAGCAGTCCAGGGGGCCTGGGTGAAAAACTGTTTTTT. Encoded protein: CASSPGGLGEKLFF.

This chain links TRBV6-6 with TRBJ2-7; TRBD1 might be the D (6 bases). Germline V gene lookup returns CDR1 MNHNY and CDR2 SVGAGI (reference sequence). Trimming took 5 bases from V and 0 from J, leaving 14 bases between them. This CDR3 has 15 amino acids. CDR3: CASSRMTGISYEQYF. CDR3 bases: TGTGCCAGCAGTCGAATGACAGGAATCTCCTACGAGCAGTACTTC.

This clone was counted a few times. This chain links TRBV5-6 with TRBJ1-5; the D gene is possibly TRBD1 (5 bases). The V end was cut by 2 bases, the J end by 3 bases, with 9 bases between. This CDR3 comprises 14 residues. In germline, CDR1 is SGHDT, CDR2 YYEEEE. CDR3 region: CASSLGGVNQPQHF. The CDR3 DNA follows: TGTGCCAGCAGCTTAGGAGGGGTCAATCAGCCCCAGCATTTT.